The T cell receptor (beta chain) under discussion was sequenced for a study of cytomegalovirus exposure and HLA in healthy donors. Study conclusions and caveats: The majority of TCR sequences were rare, yet some public TCRs appeared in many donors. The investigators catalogued 150 to 200 TCR beta chains as cytomegalovirus-associated.

As to this clone: Its antigen is unknown.

At the time of sampling, donors were nominally healthy, though unrecorded immune exposures were likely. PCR employed 60 Vbeta and 13 Jbeta primers. Original methodology: Later, an analysis found about 83 million unique TCR beta chains, and about 10 million of these were shared. TCRdb's copy holds only in-frame clones and misses some; the assay was immunoSEQ multiplex PCR. V, J and clone size are taken as reported in that table, and D and trimming were inferred from the DNA itself. This sample's table reports 85,000 or so clones. V gave up 8 bases and J gave up 10 bases, with 20 bases separating them. Germline lookup yields CDR1 MGHDK and CDR2 SYGVNS. The length of the CDR3 is 13 residues.

This clonotype was sampled from a woman in her twenties or thirties in good health and CMV-seronegative. The chain is built from TRBV25-1 and TRBJ1-1; possibly TRBD1 for D (5 bases). Sequencing used PBMCs. CDR3 in amino acids: CASSRGTGQGAFF. The CDR3 bases are TGTGCCAGCTCCCGGGGGACGGGTCAAGGAGCTTTCTTT.